A single sample is the source of the 9 T cell receptor beta chains below, sequenced in a study of response to subunit inactivated influenza vaccine. Via MiXCR, TCRdb re-called the RT-PCR reads, giving one row per CDR3 protein. The top ten hold over 10% of the sample, which has around 470,000 distinct CDR3 sequences, roughly 7.6% seen once. The source material was PBMCs from blood, sampled 23 months after vaccination. The receptor set was obtained from a man aged 45 to 75 who received an inactivated influenza vaccine.

The chain combines TRBV5-5 with TRBJ1-5; D gene ambiguous. CDR1 and CDR2 from the germline V gene are SGHKS and YYEKEE (reference sequence). The V end was cut by 3 bases, the J end by 6 bases, with 13 bases between. The CDR3 is 14 residues long. CDR3 DNA sequence: TGTGCCAGCAGCTCGGCCGGGGTCACTCAGCCCCAGCATTTT. Its translation is CASSSAGVTQPQHF.

This clonotype was picked up many times. The chain carries TRBV5-1 and TRBJ2-1; 10 nucleotides align to TRBD2. The CDR3 consists of 15 residues. Losses at the gene ends were 1 base for V and 5 bases for J; bases not matched to a gene: 3. Germline CDR1 SGHRS, CDR2 YFSETQ. DNA for the CDR3: TGCGCCAGCAGCTTGACTAGCGGGGTACACAATGAGCAGTTCTTC. It translates to CASSLTSGVHNEQFF.

This chain links TRBV5-1 with TRBJ2-7, with 14 nucleotides matching TRBD2. This CDR3 is built from 16 residues. The germline CDR1 and CDR2 sequences are SGHRS and YFSETQ. Unmatched junction bases numbered 11, after V lost 0 bases and J lost 12 bases. Here the CDR3 reads CASSLAPGTSGSLRYF. The CDR3 DNA is TGCGCCAGCAGCTTGGCCCCGGGGACTAGCGGGAGTTTGCGGTACTTC.

The genes are TRBV20-1 and TRBJ2-7; the D gene is possibly TRBD2 (6 bases). Trimming cost V 4 bases and J 2 bases, with 27 bases left between them. The CDR3 runs to 18 residues. Germline-derived CDR1 and CDR2 are DFQATT and SNEGSKA (reference sequence). CDR3 amino acids: CSANGASLTGTSAYEQYF. CDR3 bases: TGCAGTGCTAATGGGGCGAGCCTAACCGGGACTTCGGCCTACGAGCAGTACTTC.

V usage is TRBV25-1 and J usage is TRBJ2-1, with D perhaps given as TRBD1 or TRBD2 (6 bases each). The CDR3 loop spans 16 amino acids. Germline CDR1 reads MGHDK; CDR2 reads SYGVNS. V lost 3 bases and J 4 bases, leaving 16 bases between the germline ends. CDR3: CASSEPGAGKYNEQFF. Here the CDR3 DNA reads TGTGCCAGCAGTGAGCCGGGGGCAGGGAAGTACAATGAGCAGTTCTTC.

The rearrangement joins TRBV7-2 to TRBJ1-6; D is perhaps TRBD1 (6 bases). Per the germline V gene, CDR1 is SGHTA and CDR2 is FQGNSA. V lost 4 bases, J lost 5 bases, and 12 bases lay in between. There are 15 residues in the CDR3. In DNA, the CDR3 is TGTGCCAGCAGCTCAGGGGCAGGGGATAATTCACCCCTCCACTTT. Protein sequence: CASSSGAGDNSPLHF.

In its sample, this clonotype was seen many times. The chain is built from TRBV5-1 and TRBJ2-5, with 8 positions matching TRBD2. V lost 4 bases and J lost 2; bases outside the gene matches: 7. The germline CDR1 and CDR2 sequences are SGHRS and YFSETQ. This CDR3 is 15 amino acids long. CDR3 sequence: CASSPDSGVQETQYF. The CDR3 DNA reads TGCGCCAGCAGCCCGGATAGCGGGGTTCAAGAGACCCAGTACTTC.

This clonotype was seen many times. The J gene is TRBJ2-3, the V gene TRBV29-1; 9 bases are a match to TRBD2. V was pared by 3 bases and J by 2 bases, with 6 bases of the junction left unmatched. The CDR3 totals 15 residues. Germline CDR1 and CDR2: SQVTM and ANQGSEA. The DNA of the CDR3 is TGCAGCGTTGACAGTAGCGGGAGATACACAGATACGCAGTATTTT. Protein product: CSVDSSGRYTDTQYF.

The chain recombines TRBV29-1 with TRBJ2-2; D unresolved. V lost 7 bases and J lost 0, with 6 bases in between. The CDR3 consists of 12 residues. CDR1 is SQVTM and CDR2 is ANQGSEA in the germline V gene. CDR3 DNA sequence: TGCAGCGGAGGATCGAACACCGGGGAGCTGTTTTTT. The encoded protein is CSGGSNTGELFF.